The clone carrying this T cell receptor beta chain showed up just a few times. These data belong to a study of tumour-infiltrating T cells in Burkitt lymphoma. Looking at the study overall: Productive clonality predicted overall and progression-free survival.

The V and J ends lost 1 base and 1 base, in that order; junction bases with no gene match: 0. There are 15 residues in the CDR3. The germline gives CDR1 SEHNR, CDR2 FQNEAQ (reference sequence). Sequencing was performed with immunoSEQ multiplex PCR; in TCRdb, only in-frame clones are kept and a portion is missing. The table shows some 5,500 clones, with more than 8% occurring only once. This receptor was identified in a human donor with diffuse large B-cell lymphoma. The V gene is TRBV7-9, the J gene TRBJ2-2, with 7 bases aligning to TRBD1. The specimen sequenced was tumor tissue. The CDR3 nucleotides read TGTGCCAGCAGCTTAGGACAGGGGAACACCGGGGAGCTGTTTTTT. Protein: CASSLGQGNTGELFF.